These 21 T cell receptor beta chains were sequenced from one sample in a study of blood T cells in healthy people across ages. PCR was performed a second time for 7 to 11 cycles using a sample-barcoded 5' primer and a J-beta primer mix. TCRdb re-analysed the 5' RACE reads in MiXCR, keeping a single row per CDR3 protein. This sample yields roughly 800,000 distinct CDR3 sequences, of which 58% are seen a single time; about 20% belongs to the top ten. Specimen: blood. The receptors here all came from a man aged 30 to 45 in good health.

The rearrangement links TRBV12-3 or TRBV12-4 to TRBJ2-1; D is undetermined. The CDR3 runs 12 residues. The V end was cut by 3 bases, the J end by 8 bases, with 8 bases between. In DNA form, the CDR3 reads TGTGCCAGCAGTTTCACAGTATATGAGCAGTTCTTC. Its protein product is CASSFTVYEQFF.

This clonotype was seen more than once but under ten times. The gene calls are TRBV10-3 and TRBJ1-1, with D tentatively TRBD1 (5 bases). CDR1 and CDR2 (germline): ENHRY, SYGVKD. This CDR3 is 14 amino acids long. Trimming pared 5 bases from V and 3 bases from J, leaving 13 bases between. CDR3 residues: CAISLAGWDTEAFF. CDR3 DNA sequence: TGTGCCATCAGTCTAGCAGGGTGGGACACTGAAGCTTTCTTT.

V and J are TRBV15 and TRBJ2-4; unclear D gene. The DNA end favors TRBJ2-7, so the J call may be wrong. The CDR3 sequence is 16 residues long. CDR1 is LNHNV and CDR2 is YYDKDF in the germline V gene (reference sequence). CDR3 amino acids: CATSRDSPASPYEQYF. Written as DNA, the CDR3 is TGTGCCACCAGCAGAGACAGTCCAGCATCGCCCTACGAGCAGTACTTC.

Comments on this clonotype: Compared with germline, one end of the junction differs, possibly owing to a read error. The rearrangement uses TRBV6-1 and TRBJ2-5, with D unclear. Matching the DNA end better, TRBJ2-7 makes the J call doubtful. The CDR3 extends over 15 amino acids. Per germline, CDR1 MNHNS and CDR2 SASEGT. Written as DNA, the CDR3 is TGTGCCAGTAGTGAAATGGTATATAATCAGTACGAGCAGTACTTC. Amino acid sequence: CASSEMVYNQYEQYF.

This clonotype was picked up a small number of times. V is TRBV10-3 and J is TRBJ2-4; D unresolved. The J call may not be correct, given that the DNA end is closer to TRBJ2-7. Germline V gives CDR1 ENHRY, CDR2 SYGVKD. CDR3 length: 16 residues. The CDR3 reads CAISESSRLSPSEQYF. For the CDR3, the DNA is TGTGCCATCAGTGAGTCGAGCAGGCTGAGCCCTAGCGAGCAGTACTTC.

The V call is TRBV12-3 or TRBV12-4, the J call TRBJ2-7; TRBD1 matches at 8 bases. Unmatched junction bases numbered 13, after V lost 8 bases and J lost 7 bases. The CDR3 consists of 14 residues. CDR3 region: CASEFRQGTREQYF. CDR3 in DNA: TGTGCCAGCGAGTTCAGACAGGGGACGCGAGAGCAGTACTTC.

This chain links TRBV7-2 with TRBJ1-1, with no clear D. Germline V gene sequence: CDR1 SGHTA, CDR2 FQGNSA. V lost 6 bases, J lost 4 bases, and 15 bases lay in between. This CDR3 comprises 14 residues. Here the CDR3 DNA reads TGTGCCAGCAGGGCGACTTGGGGTAGCACTGAAGCTTTCTTT. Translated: CASRATWGSTEAFF.

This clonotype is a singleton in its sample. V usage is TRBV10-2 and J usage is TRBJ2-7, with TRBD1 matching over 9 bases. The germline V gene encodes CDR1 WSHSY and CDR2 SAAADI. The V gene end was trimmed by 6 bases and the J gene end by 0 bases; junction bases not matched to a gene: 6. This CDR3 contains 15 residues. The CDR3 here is CASRDRDRVSYEQYF. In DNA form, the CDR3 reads TGCGCCAGCAGAGACCGGGACAGGGTCTCCTACGAGCAGTACTTC.

The CDR3 nucleotides are TGCAGTGCCAGGAGGGGACTAGCGGGAGTGGGCAATGAGCAGTTCTTC. Its protein is CSARRGLAGVGNEQFF. V and J are TRBV20-1 and TRBJ2-1, with 14 bases identical to TRBD2. The CDR3 spans 16 residues. The junction had 10 bases not matched to a gene; V was cut back by 6 bases and J by 6 bases. From germline, CDR1 is DFQATT and CDR2 SNEGSKA (reference sequence).

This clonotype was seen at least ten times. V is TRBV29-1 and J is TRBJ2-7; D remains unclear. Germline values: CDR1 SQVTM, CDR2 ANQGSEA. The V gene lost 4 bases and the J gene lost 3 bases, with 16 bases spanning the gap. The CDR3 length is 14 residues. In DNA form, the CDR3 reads TGCAGCGTTGTAGAACTGGGTAGGAGCTACGAGCAGTACTTC. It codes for CSVVELGRSYEQYF.

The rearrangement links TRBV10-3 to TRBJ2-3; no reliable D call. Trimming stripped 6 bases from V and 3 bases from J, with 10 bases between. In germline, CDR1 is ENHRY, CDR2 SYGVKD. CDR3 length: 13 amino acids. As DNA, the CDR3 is TGTGCCATCAGCCTGGACCTTACAGATACGCAGTATTTT. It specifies CAISLDLTDTQYF.

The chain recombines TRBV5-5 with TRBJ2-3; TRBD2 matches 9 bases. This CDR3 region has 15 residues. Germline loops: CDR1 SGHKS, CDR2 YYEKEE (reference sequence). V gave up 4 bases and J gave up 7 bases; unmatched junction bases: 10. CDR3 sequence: CASSERRGGMNTQYF. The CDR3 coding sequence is TGTGCCAGCAGCGAACGGCGGGGGGGCATGAATACGCAGTATTTT.

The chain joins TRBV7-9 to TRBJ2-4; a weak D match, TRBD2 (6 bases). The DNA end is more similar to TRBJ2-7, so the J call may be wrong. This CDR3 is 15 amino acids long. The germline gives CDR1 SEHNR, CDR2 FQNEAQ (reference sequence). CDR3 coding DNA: TGTGCCAGCAGCCGCTTTAGCGGATCACCCTACGAGCAGTACTTC. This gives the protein CASSRFSGSPYEQYF.

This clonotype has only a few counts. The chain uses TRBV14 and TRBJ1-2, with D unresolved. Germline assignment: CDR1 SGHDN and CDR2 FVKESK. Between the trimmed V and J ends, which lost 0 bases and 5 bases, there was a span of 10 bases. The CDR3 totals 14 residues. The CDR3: CASSQDVRSYGYTF. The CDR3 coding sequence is TGTGCCAGCAGCCAAGATGTCAGGTCGTATGGCTACACCTTC.

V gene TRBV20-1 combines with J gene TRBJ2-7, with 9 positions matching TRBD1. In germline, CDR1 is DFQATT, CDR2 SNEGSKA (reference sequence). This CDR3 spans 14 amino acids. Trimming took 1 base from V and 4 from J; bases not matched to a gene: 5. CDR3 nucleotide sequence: TGCAGTGCTAGAGGGACAGGGGACAATTACGAGCAGTACTTC. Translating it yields CSARGTGDNYEQYF.

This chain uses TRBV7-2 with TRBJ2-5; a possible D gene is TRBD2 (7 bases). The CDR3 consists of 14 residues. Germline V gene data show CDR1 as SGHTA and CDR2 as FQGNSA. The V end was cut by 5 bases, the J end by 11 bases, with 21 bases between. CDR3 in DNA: TGTGCCAGCAGCCCTGACGGGGGCGGGAGAGAGCAGTACTTC. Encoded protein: CASSPDGGGREQYF.

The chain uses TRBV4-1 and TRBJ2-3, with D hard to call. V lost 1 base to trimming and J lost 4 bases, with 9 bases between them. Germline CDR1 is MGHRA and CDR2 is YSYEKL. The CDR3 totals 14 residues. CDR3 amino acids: CASSQAVRADTQYF. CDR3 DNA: TGCGCCAGCAGCCAAGCGGTCCGCGCAGATACGCAGTATTTT.

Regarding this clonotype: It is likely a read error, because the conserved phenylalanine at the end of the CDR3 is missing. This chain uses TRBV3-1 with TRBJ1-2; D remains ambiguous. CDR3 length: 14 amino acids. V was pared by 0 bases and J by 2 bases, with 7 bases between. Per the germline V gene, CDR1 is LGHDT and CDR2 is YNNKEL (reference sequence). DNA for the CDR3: TGTGCCAGCAGCCAAGATGGGAGAAACTATGGCTACACCCTC. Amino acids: CASSQDGRNYGYTL.

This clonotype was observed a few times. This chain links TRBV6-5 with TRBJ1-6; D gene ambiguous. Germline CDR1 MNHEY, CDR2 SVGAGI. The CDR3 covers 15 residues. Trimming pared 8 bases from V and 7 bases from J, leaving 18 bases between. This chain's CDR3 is CASRREWARNSPLHF. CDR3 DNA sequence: TGTGCCAGCCGGCGGGAGTGGGCTCGGAATTCACCCCTCCACTTT.

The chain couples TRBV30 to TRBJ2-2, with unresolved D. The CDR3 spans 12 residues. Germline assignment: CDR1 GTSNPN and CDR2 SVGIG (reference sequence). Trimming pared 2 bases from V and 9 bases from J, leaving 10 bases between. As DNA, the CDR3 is TGTGCCTGGAGTTATCAGTACCGGGAGCTGTTTTTT. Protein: CAWSYQYRELFF.

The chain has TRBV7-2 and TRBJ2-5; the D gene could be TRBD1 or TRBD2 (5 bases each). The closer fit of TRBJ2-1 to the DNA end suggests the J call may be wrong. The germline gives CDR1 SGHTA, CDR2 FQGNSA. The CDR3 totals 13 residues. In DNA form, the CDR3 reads TGTGCCAGCAGCAAATGGGACCAAGAGACCCAGTTCTTC. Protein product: CASSKWDQETQFF.